The entry below describes one TCR beta chain. Other DNA sequences within the sample encode an identical CDR3. These data are taken from a study of shared clonotypes between healthy human individuals. Here immunoSEQ multiplex PCR was the method, and the copy in TCRdb shows in-frame clones only, minus some. Of approximately 1,000,000 clones listed, approximately 80% are singletons. Sequenced sample: memory CD4+ T cells from PBMCs. Subset described: CD45RA-negative fraction. The source is a man between 18 and 35 years old in good health. Some clones in this sample may be carry-over from other donors' samples.

This chain's CDR3 is CASSLGGAQETQYF. The DNA for the CDR3 is TGCGCCAGCAGCTTAGGGGGGGCCCAAGAGACCCAGTACTTC. The chain is built from TRBV5-1 and TRBJ2-5; D is possibly TRBD2 (7 bases). The CDR3 has 14 residues. From germline, CDR1 is SGHRS and CDR2 YFSETQ. Trimming cost V 2 bases and J 1 base, with 9 bases left between them.